A selection of T cell receptor beta chains follows, all from one sample in a study of blood T cells in healthy people across ages. TCRdb re-derived calls from the 5' RACE reads in MiXCR, one entry per CDR3 protein. The data show around 870,000 distinct CDR3 sequences, with more than 25% seen just once and 17% held by the top ten. The sequenced sample was blood. These receptors all stem from an elderly woman in good health. The conserved cysteine and the conserved F or W are not part of the CDR3 here. Clone sizes are given selectively: once, few, many, or a class where the clone is expanded.

many | 16 | TRBJ2-1 | TRBV7-8 | ASSLDPPSLAGDNEQF
NA | 12 | TRBJ1-1 | TRBV12-3/TRBV12-4 | ASSFGRGDTEAF
once | 11 | TRBJ1-2 | TRBV20-1 | SASQSNYYGCT
many | 15 | TRBJ1-2 | TRBV19 | ASTRGTKNSFNYGYT
NA | 12 | TRBJ1-4 | TRBV7-9 | ASSLVALDEKLF
few | 13 | TRBJ2-2 | TRBV5-4 | ASSKTVSNTGELF
NA | 9 | TRBJ2-1 | TRBV6-6 | ASSRTDEQF
many | 12 | TRBJ2-7 | TRBV6-2/TRBV6-3 | ASRATGVKDEQY
few | 12 | TRBJ1-5 | TRBV28 | ASSSDYSNQPQH
few | 15 | TRBJ2-3 | TRBV7-2 | ASSRHPGRGDTDTQY
many | 13 | TRBJ1-5 | TRBV12-3/TRBV12-4 | ASSSGLGGSQPQH
many | 10 | TRBJ1-1 | TRBV29-1 | SVRGPDTKAF
many | 12 | TRBJ1-2 | TRBV5-1 | ASSLNAGNYGYT
many | 13 | TRBJ2-7 | TRBV4-3 | ASSQGDRLNYEQY
NA | 12 | TRBJ1-5 | TRBV6-6 | ASRTGQSNQPQH
many | 9 | TRBJ2-3 | TRBV7-2 | ASGSTDTQY
few | 14 | TRBJ2-2 | TRBV7-2 | ASSPRQTLNTGELF
few | 14 | TRBJ2-5 | TRBV7-2 | ASSLVGLAGGETQY
NA | 11 | TRBJ2-7 | TRBV6-1 | VSSEAGNYEQY
many | 11 | TRBJ2-3 | TRBV5-1 | ASSGTNTDTQY
few | 19 | TRBJ1-2 | TRBV5-1 | ASSLVARDSRISIAFYGYT
NA | 11 | TRBJ2-5 | TRBV6-6 | VSRQGSKETQY
many | 12 | TRBJ1-1 | TRBV15 | ATSRQDRAPEAF
once | 16 | TRBJ2-7 | TRBV6-2/TRBV6-3 | ASSRRTIGGLSSYEQY
NA | 13 | TRBJ1-1 | TRBV7-2 | ASSRSQGPDTEAF
many | 14 | TRBJ1-6 | TRBV4-3 | ASSQVTASYNSPLH
many | 12 | TRBJ2-5 | TRBV5-1 | ASGWETGGKTQY
few | 12 | TRBJ1-4 | TRBV7-9 | ASSKGQGRSQLF
many | 12 | TRBJ2-7 | TRBV12-3/TRBV12-4 | ASSETPSLAEQY
NA | 12 | TRBJ2-5 | TRBV30 | AWSVGGNQETQY
NA | 12 | TRBJ1-2 | TRBV11-2 | ASRRQGRNYGYT
few | 14 | TRBJ1-4 | TRBV6-6 | ASRDTGTATNEKLF
few | 14 | TRBJ1-2 | TRBV12-3/TRBV12-4 | ASSLAGTQGANGYT
NA | 14 | TRBJ1-2 | TRBV12-3/TRBV12-4 | ASRYAFGQGAGGYT
NA | 12 | TRBJ1-4 | TRBV28 | ASSFIGGDEKLF
NA | 10 | TRBJ2-5 | TRBV29-1 | SGTGYEETQY
few | 13 | TRBJ2-5 | TRBV28 | ASSSPKVARETQY
NA | 15 | TRBJ2-2 | TRBV4-3 | ASSQDPGTGNTGELF
many | 13 | TRBJ1-2 | TRBV12-3/TRBV12-4 | ASSMAGISNYGYT
NA | 12 | TRBJ2-1 | TRBV12-3/TRBV12-4 | ASSPGLPVFEQF
once | 12 | TRBJ1-4 | TRBV12-3/TRBV12-4 | ATRPGVVNEKLF
many | 16 | TRBJ2-4 | TRBV6-2/TRBV6-3 | ASSYLDGNRRPRHIQY
many | 12 | TRBJ2-7 | TRBV20-1 | SAQGGTYSYEQY
few | 13 | TRBJ1-1 | TRBV6-2/TRBV6-3 | ASNYGRMMNTEAF
many | 12 | TRBJ1-5 | TRBV29-1 | SVEGQINNQPQH
few | 10 | TRBJ2-3 | TRBV12-3/TRBV12-4 | ASRVSADAQY
many | 12 | TRBJ2-5 | TRBV5-5 | ASSLVGDLETQY
many | 10 | TRBJ2-5 | TRBV6-5 | ASRETQETQY